This T cell receptor (beta chain) appears in the sequencing data of a study of OX40 agonist ivuxolimab in advanced cancers. Study overall: Three patients, one with hepatocellular carcinoma and two with cutaneous melanoma, achieved partial responses. Study conclusions and caveats: CD8+ T cells (on average) carried more expanded clones than CD4+ T cells.

As concerns this clone: Its antigen remains unidentified.

From germline, CDR1 is SGHRS and CDR2 YFSETQ. With 1 base removed from V and 3 bases from J, the gap between germline ends came to 13 bases. This CDR3 region has 15 residues. Clones were read by immunoSEQ multiplex PCR, and TCRdb kept only the in-frame ones, dropping some. The sample lists 80,000 to 90,000 clones; about 88% were seen once. The sample here was CD4+ or CD8+ T cells sorted from blood, taken in a trial of the OX40 agonist ivuxolimab. The rearrangement links TRBV5-1 to TRBJ1-2; perhaps TRBD1 as D (6 bases). The sequence was obtained from an adult with an advanced solid tumor such as melanoma, head and neck, liver or kidney cancer. The CDR3, as DNA: TGCGCCAGCAGCTTGCAAACAGGGAAGGACTATGGCTACACCTTC. Its protein product is CASSLQTGKDYGYTF.